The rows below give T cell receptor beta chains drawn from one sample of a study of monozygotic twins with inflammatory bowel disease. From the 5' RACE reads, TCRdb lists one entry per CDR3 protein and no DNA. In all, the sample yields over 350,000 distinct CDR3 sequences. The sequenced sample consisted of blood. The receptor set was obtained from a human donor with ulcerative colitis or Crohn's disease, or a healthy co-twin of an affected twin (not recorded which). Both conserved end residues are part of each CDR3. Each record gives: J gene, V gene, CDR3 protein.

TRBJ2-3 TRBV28 CASSLGTASTDTQYF
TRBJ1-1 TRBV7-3 CASSLANNRGTEAFF
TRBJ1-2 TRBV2 CASSPNGQGGDGYTF
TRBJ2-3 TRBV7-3 CASSRREESDTQYF
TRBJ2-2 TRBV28 CASSPKRGAPNTGELFF
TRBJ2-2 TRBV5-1 CASSRETGAVGELFF
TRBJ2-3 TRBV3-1 CASSQVRISGGEGDTQYF
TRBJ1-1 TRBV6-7 CASSFRVGGVNTEAFF
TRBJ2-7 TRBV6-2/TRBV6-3 CASSYSPGASSYEQYF
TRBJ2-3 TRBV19 CASSRFSGGITDTQYF
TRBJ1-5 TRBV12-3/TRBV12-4 CASSPGQGQPQHF
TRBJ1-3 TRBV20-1 CSASEHSGTPTF
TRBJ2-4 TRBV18 CASSPLGQGAAKNIQYF
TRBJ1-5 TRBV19 CASRPGQGTYQPQHF
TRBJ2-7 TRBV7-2 CASSPIGTGRRYEQYF
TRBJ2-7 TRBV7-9 CASSPSDSVSSYEQYF
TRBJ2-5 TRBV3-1 CASSPYRETQYF
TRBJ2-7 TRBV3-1 CASSAGSVNYEQYF
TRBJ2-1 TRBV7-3 CASSAGQGHNEQFF
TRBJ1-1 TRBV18 CASSPDAVGGNTEAFF
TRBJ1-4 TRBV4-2 CASSGGDTEKLFF
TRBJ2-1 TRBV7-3 CASSLMSSAGEQFF
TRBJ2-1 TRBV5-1 CASSLEGQYNEQFF
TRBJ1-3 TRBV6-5 CASSYSFPPAFEGNTIYF
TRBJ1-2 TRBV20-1 CSAPGAVNYGYTF
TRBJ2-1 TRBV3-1 CASSQEGDEQFF
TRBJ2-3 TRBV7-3 CASSLGRGGPADTQYF
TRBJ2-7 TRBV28 CASSLQATQYF
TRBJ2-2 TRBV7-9 CASSLGSGGNTGELFF
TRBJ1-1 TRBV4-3 CASSLFTGKTEAFF
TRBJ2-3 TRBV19 CASSITQGLAGVIDTQYF
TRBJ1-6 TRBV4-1 CASSQGRDTTNSPLHF
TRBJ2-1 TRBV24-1 CATSDWTSGGYNEQFF
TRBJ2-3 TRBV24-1 CATSPMGGSGTDTQYF
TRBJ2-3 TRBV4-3 CASSQVFPDTQYF
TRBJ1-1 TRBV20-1 CSASPKRTEAFF
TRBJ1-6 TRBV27 CASSWGRGGDNSPLHF
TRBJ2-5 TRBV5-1 CASSLGDTELETQYF
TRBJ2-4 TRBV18 CASSPRSESSIQYF
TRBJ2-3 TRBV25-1 CASTSRERGSTDTQYF
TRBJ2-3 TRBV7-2 CASSLVGGAGDTQYF
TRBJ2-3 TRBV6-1 CASSPRDSAYTTDTQYF
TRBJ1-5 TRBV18 CASSPPVSGNQPQHF
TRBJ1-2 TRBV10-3 CAISEQDNYGYTF
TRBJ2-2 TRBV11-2 CASSLQITGNTGELFF
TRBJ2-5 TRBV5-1 CASSFSRLGGETQYF
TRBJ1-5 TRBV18 CASSVVTGVGNQPQHF
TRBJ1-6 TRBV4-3 CASSTDRGGNSPLHF
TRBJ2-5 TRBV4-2 CASSQAGAGGPKGETQYF
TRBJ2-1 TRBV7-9 CASSLTGISEQFF
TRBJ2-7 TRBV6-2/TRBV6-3 CASAGSYEQYF